This T cell receptor beta chain was retrieved from a study of early T cells in non-severe SARS-CoV-2 infection. Each CDR3 protein is one row after TCRdb ran MiXCR on the 5' RACE reads. The sample shows tens of thousands of distinct CDR3 sequences, roughly 13% of them seen only once. This CDR3 is 14 amino acids long. CDR1 and CDR2 from the germline V gene are DFQATT and SNEGSKA (reference sequence). The V and J ends lost 6 bases and 1 base, in that order; junction bases with no gene match: 3. There are many counts of this clonotype. The sequence came from an adult who was a healthcare worker with PCR-confirmed SARS-CoV-2 infection or an uninfected control (not recorded which). The gene calls are TRBV20-1 and TRBJ2-2, with TRBD1 matching over 9 bases. Sequencing used whole blood. The CDR3 DNA is TGCAGTGCCAGGGACAGGGTGAACACCGGGGAGCTGTTTTTT. As protein: CSARDRVNTGELFF.